A single sample gave rise to the 25 T cell receptor beta chains below, sequenced in a study of T cell responses to AZD1222 COVID-19 vaccine. Sequencing was performed with immunoSEQ multiplex PCR; in TCRdb, only in-frame clones are kept and a portion is missing. The sample includes some 81,000 clones, just over 85% of them seen just once. The sample consisted of peripheral blood, taken 28 days after the second AZD1222 dose. These TCRs come from an adult who received the AZD1222 COVID-19 vaccine.

The genes are TRBV7-2 and TRBJ1-5; no clear D gene. Deletions cut 1 base from V and 4 bases from J, with 5 bases between. CDR3 length equals 13 residues. The V gene's germline CDR1 is SGHTA and CDR2 FQGNSA. The DNA of the CDR3 is TGTGCCAGCAGCTTAGAGAATAATCAGCCCCAGCATTTT. Its translation is CASSLENNQPQHF.

CDR3 sequence reads: CSVRPGTNAYEQYF. In DNA, the CDR3 is TGCAGCGTGCGCCCCGGGACAAATGCCTACGAGCAGTACTTC. V usage is TRBV29-1 and J usage is TRBJ2-7; D might be TRBD1 (6 bases). Trimming took 6 bases from V and 2 from J, leaving 17 bases between them. Germline CDR1 reads SQVTM; CDR2 reads ANQGSEA. The CDR3 has 14 amino acids.

The chain recombines TRBV28 with TRBJ1-2, with D hard to call. CDR3 length: 14 residues. Deletions cut 2 bases from V and 8 bases from J, with 15 bases between. Germline V lookup: CDR1 MDHEN, CDR2 SYDVKM. The CDR3 DNA reads TGTGCCAGCAGTTTAATCTCGCCACTCGGGGGCTACACCTTC. Residues: CASSLISPLGGYTF.

The gene calls are TRBV9 and TRBJ2-1; unclear D gene. From germline, CDR1 is SGDLS and CDR2 YYNGEE. Trimming left V 0 bases short and J 0 bases short, with 13 bases between. The CDR3 consists of 17 residues. CDR3 residues: CASSVVPGLSSYNEQFF. The CDR3 DNA sequence: TGTGCCAGCAGCGTAGTCCCGGGCCTGAGCTCCTACAATGAGCAGTTCTTC.

Only one count was recorded for this clone. The chain couples TRBV5-1 to TRBJ2-2; a possible D gene is TRBD2 (5 bases). Trimming pared 3 bases from V and 7 bases from J, leaving 16 bases between. The CDR3 is made up of 15 amino acids. The germline V gene encodes CDR1 SGHRS and CDR2 YFSETQ. CDR3 DNA sequence: TGCGCCAGCAGCTGGGAGAACCCAGGATTCGGGGAGCTGTTTTTT. Its protein product is CASSWENPGFGELFF.

This chain connects TRBV29-1 to TRBJ1-5; D call uncertain. The germline V and J ends were trimmed by 7 bases and 0 bases, with 7 bases remaining between them. This CDR3 is built from 12 residues. Germline assignment: CDR1 SQVTM and CDR2 ANQGSEA. In DNA, the CDR3 is TGCAGCGCGCGGGGTAGCAATCAGCCCCAGCATTTT. Its translation is CSARGSNQPQHF.

The gene calls are TRBV6-4 and TRBJ2-1; tentative D call: TRBD2 (6 bases). The length of the CDR3 is 15 residues. Germline lookup yields CDR1 MRHNA and CDR2 SNTAGT. V was pared by 5 bases and J by 1 base, with 12 bases between. The CDR3 sequence is CASSISGSSYNEQFF. DNA for the CDR3: TGTGCCAGCAGTATCAGCGGGTCTTCCTACAATGAGCAGTTCTTC.

The chain joins TRBV5-1 to TRBJ2-7, with D maybe TRBD2 (5 bases). Per germline, CDR1 SGHRS and CDR2 YFSETQ. The CDR3 runs 13 residues. Trimming pared 4 bases from V and 6 bases from J, leaving 14 bases between. The CDR3 region has the DNA TGCGCCAGCAGCCTGGTGGGCGGGCCCGAGCAGTACTTC. Translating it yields CASSLVGGPEQYF.

The sample holds one count of this clone. The CDR3 DNA reads TGTGCCAGCAGCATACAGGGAAATCCCAATCAGCCCCAGCATTTT. This translates into CASSIQGNPNQPQHF. The chain joins TRBV7-3 to TRBJ1-5; tentative D call: TRBD1 (6 bases). Germline CDR1 is SGHTA and CDR2 is FQGTGA. Trimming removed 5 bases from V and 3 bases from J, with 14 bases in between. The CDR3 has 15 amino acids.

The chain joins TRBV5-6 to TRBJ2-2; D call uncertain. The length of the CDR3 is 15 residues. The V end was cut by 0 bases, the J end by 1 base, with 7 bases between. CDR1 is SGHDT and CDR2 is YYEEEE in the germline V gene. The CDR3 nucleotides are TGTGCCAGCAGCTTGGGACAATTGAACACCGGGGAGCTGTTTTTT. This gives the protein CASSLGQLNTGELFF.

This sequence joins TRBV28 and TRBJ2-7, with D possibly being TRBD1 (8 bases). CDR1 MDHEN and CDR2 SYDVKM come from the germline V gene. The CDR3 length is 16 residues. The V end lost 2 bases, the J end lost 5 bases, and 19 bases lay between the germline ends. This CDR3 reads CASSLPQQGGRNEQYF. CDR3 coding DNA: TGTGCCAGCAGTTTACCCCAACAGGGGGGGAGGAACGAGCAGTACTTC.

The chain uses TRBV27 and TRBJ1-5; D remains ambiguous. Trimming left V 6 bases short and J 1 base short, with 10 bases between. Germline V gene lookup returns CDR1 MNHEY and CDR2 SMNVEV (reference sequence). This CDR3 spans 14 amino acids. The CDR3 here is CASSPDVSNQPQHF. The CDR3 DNA reads as TGTGCCAGCAGCCCCGATGTCAGCAATCAGCCCCAGCATTTT.

V is TRBV11-3 and J is TRBJ2-1, with TRBD1 matching over 7 bases. Unmatched junction bases numbered 9, after V lost 4 bases and J lost 6 bases. The germline V gene has CDR1 SGHNT and CDR2 YENEEA. The CDR3 covers 15 residues. The CDR3: CASSSLQGTGNEQFF. For the CDR3, the DNA is TGTGCCAGCAGCTCGTTACAGGGGACGGGCAATGAGCAGTTCTTC.

This clone was seen only a few times. This sequence joins TRBV5-5 and TRBJ1-1; D is unresolved. Trimming removed 0 bases at V and 4 bases at J, with 13 bases between. CDR1 and CDR2 from the germline V gene are SGHKS and YYEKEE (reference sequence). The CDR3 length is 15 residues. The DNA of the CDR3 is TGTGCCAGCAGCTTGGTCGAGGCGGGAGGCACTGAAGCTTTCTTT. It encodes CASSLVEAGGTEAFF.

V is TRBV30 and J is TRBJ1-3; D remains ambiguous. CDR1 and CDR2 from the germline V gene are GTSNPN and SVGIG (reference sequence). V was cut by 1 base and J by 0 bases, with 4 bases left in between. The CDR3 is made up of 13 amino acids. For the CDR3, the DNA is TGTGCCTGGAGTGGAGCCTCTGGAAACACCATATATTTT. Translating it yields CAWSGASGNTIYF.

The chain is built from TRBV7-2 and TRBJ1-1; D is undetermined. Germline CDR1 is SGHTA and CDR2 is FQGNSA. V lost 2 bases and J lost 1, with 8 bases in between. CDR3 length: 14 amino acids. This CDR3 is CASSLFRQNTEAFF. The CDR3 DNA reads as TGTGCCAGCAGCTTATTTAGGCAGAACACTGAAGCTTTCTTT.

The chain joins TRBV5-8 to TRBJ2-7; a possible D gene is TRBD2 (5 bases). The V end lost 4 bases, the J end lost 6 bases, and 11 bases lay between the germline ends. The CDR3 contains 12 residues. Germline V lookup: CDR1 SGHTS, CDR2 YDEGEE. CDR3 coding DNA: TGTGCCAGCAGCCCTGGACGGGGCGAGCAGTACTTC. This translates into CASSPGRGEQYF.

The chain is built from TRBV28 and TRBJ2-7; no definite D call. With 5 bases removed from V and 5 bases from J, the gap between germline ends came to 10 bases. The CDR3 runs to 12 residues. The germline CDR1 and CDR2 sequences are MDHEN and SYDVKM. CDR3 protein: CASSPYAHEQYF. DNA for the CDR3: TGTGCCAGCAGTCCGTACGCCCACGAGCAGTACTTC.

This chain joins TRBV6-5 and TRBJ2-3; D gene uncertain. Germline V gene sequence: CDR1 MNHEY, CDR2 SVGAGI. Deletions cut 8 bases from V and 1 base from J, with 10 bases between. The CDR3 is 13 residues long. CDR3 in amino acids: CASCPLGTDTQYF. DNA of the CDR3: TGTGCCAGCTGCCCCCTTGGCACAGATACGCAGTATTTT.

This sequence joins TRBV2 and TRBJ1-4; D remains unclear. Germline CDR1 is SNHLY and CDR2 is FYNNEI. V lost 0 bases to trimming and J lost 5 bases, with 4 bases between them. The CDR3 has 13 amino acids. The CDR3 sequence is CASSEAKNEKLFF. The CDR3 DNA reads as TGTGCCAGCAGTGAAGCCAAGAATGAAAAACTGTTTTTT.

The chain links TRBV3-1 (or the pseudogene TRBV3-2) to TRBJ1-2; a possible D gene is TRBD1 (6 bases). CDR1 is LGHDT and CDR2 is YNNKEL in the germline V gene (reference sequence). Trimming removed 4 bases from V and 3 bases from J, with 9 bases in between. The CDR3 runs to 13 residues. The CDR3 sequence: CASSPRGHYGYTF. The CDR3 DNA reads TGTGCCAGCAGCCCGCGGGGGCACTATGGCTACACCTTC.

The chain carries TRBV5-4 and TRBJ1-2; D gene uncertain. CDR3 length: 16 amino acids. Germline V gene data show CDR1 as SGHNT and CDR2 as YYREEE (reference sequence). V lost 0 bases, J lost 0 bases, and 12 bases lay in between. The CDR3 DNA follows: TGTGCCAGCAGCTTGGCCGTAGGACGAGCTAACTATGGCTACACCTTC. It codes for CASSLAVGRANYGYTF.

The V and J genes are TRBV7-2 and TRBJ1-4; D possibly corresponds to TRBD1 (6 bases). This CDR3 comprises 14 residues. V lost 3 bases and J lost 4, with 9 bases in between. Germline values: CDR1 SGHTA, CDR2 FQGNSA. The CDR3 loop is CASSLDSNNEKLFF. The CDR3 nucleotides read TGTGCCAGCAGCTTGGACAGCAATAATGAAAAACTGTTTTTT.

The chain uses TRBV2 and TRBJ1-1, with a tentative D call TRBD1 (6 bases). In germline, CDR1 is SNHLY, CDR2 FYNNEI. Trimming took 7 bases from V and 1 from J, leaving 13 bases between them. CDR3 size: 14 residues. The CDR3 is CASKQGRTNTEAFF. In DNA form, the CDR3 reads TGTGCCAGCAAGCAGGGGCGAACGAACACTGAAGCTTTCTTT.

This rearrangement joins TRBV14 to TRBJ2-1; weak D call: TRBD2 (5 bases). Trimming pared 3 bases from V and 3 bases from J, leaving 9 bases between. The CDR3 spans 14 residues. Germline V gene sequence: CDR1 SGHDN, CDR2 FVKESK. In nucleotides, the CDR3 is TGTGCCAGCAGCCAGGCGGGTTACTACAATGAGCAGTTCTTC. Translation: CASSQAGYYNEQFF.